Listed below are T cell receptor beta chains from one sample, sequenced in a study of T-cell reconstitution after alpha-beta-depleted transplantation in children. TCRdb itself ran the PCR reads through MiXCR, one entry per CDR3 protein. The repertoire consists of about 340,000 distinct CDR3 sequences, with less than 15% occurring once and the leading ten covering approximately 4.3%. The starting material was PBMCs, obtained from the stem cell graft. These receptor sequences come from a human donor who donated a stem cell graft to a child with Fanconi anemia. CDR3s include the opening cysteine and the closing phenylalanine or tryptophan. The order of the fields is V gene, J gene, CDR3 protein.

V gene: TRBV12-3/TRBV12-4; J gene: TRBJ1-1; CDR3 protein: CASRSGGSRNTEAFF
V gene: TRBV29-1; J gene: TRBJ2-2; CDR3 protein: CSVRTENANTGELFF
V gene: TRBV4-2; J gene: TRBJ1-2; CDR3 protein: CASSQDLGGQSYGYTF
V gene: TRBV11-2; J gene: TRBJ1-2; CDR3 protein: CASSLALGQPGYTF
V gene: TRBV24-1; J gene: TRBJ2-5; CDR3 protein: CATEPSGETQYF
V gene: TRBV4-2; J gene: TRBJ1-1; CDR3 protein: CASSQVAPMNTEAFF
V gene: TRBV5-1; J gene: TRBJ2-1; CDR3 protein: CASNYGDRYNEQFF
V gene: TRBV20-1; J gene: TRBJ2-3; CDR3 protein: CSARIPPADTQYF
V gene: TRBV10-3; J gene: TRBJ2-3; CDR3 protein: CAISGGTADTQYF
V gene: TRBV6-1; J gene: TRBJ1-2; CDR3 protein: CASREGGLTGYTF
V gene: TRBV11-2; J gene: TRBJ2-7; CDR3 protein: CASSFSTGYEQYF
V gene: TRBV10-3; J gene: TRBJ1-1; CDR3 protein: CAISETSLGNTEAFF
V gene: TRBV2; J gene: TRBJ1-3; CDR3 protein: CASSSPETGNTIYF
V gene: TRBV6-1; J gene: TRBJ1-6; CDR3 protein: CASREQGMRNSPLHF
V gene: TRBV9; J gene: TRBJ2-1; CDR3 protein: CASTVGGAGYNEQFF
V gene: TRBV7-2; J gene: TRBJ2-2; CDR3 protein: CASSLGSGGTNTGELFF
V gene: TRBV27; J gene: TRBJ1-1; CDR3 protein: CASSSLGNTEAFF
V gene: TRBV12-3/TRBV12-4; J gene: TRBJ2-1; CDR3 protein: CASIARPNPNNEQFF
V gene: TRBV5-1; J gene: TRBJ1-1; CDR3 protein: CASSLVLATEAFF
V gene: TRBV3-1; J gene: TRBJ1-1; CDR3 protein: CASSQRGTWNTEAFF
V gene: TRBV29-1; J gene: TRBJ2-3; CDR3 protein: CSVELPDRGTDTQYF
V gene: TRBV14; J gene: TRBJ2-4; CDR3 protein: CASSHTWGAKNIQYF
V gene: TRBV29-1; J gene: TRBJ2-3; CDR3 protein: CSVGGQRDTDTQYF
V gene: TRBV11-2; J gene: TRBJ2-2; CDR3 protein: CASSLYGTGELFF
V gene: TRBV12-3/TRBV12-4; J gene: TRBJ2-2; CDR3 protein: CASSLTQTGELFF
V gene: TRBV7-8; J gene: TRBJ1-6; CDR3 protein: CASSLRGQGVTYNSPLHF
V gene: TRBV6-2/TRBV6-3; J gene: TRBJ2-1; CDR3 protein: CASSPLGTSGHNEQFF
V gene: TRBV20-1; J gene: TRBJ1-3; CDR3 protein: CSARGGQAGNTIYF
V gene: TRBV5-1; J gene: TRBJ2-1; CDR3 protein: CASSFGAFSYNEQFF
V gene: TRBV12-3/TRBV12-4; J gene: TRBJ1-1; CDR3 protein: CASSLMGQGNTEAFF
V gene: TRBV18; J gene: TRBJ2-7; CDR3 protein: CASSPLERGAGGSYEQYF
V gene: TRBV5-6; J gene: TRBJ2-2; CDR3 protein: CASRQGLYTGELFF